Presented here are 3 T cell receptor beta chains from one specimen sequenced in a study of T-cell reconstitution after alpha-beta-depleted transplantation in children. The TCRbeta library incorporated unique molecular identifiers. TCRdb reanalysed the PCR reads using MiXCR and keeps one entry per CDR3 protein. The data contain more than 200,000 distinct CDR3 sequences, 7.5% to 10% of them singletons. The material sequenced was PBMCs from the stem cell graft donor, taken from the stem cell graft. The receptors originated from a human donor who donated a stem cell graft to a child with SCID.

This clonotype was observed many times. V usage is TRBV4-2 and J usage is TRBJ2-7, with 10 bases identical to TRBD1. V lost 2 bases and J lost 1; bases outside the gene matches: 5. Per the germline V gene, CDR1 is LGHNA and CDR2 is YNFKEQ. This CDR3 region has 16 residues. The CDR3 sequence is CASSQRDRGPSYEQYF. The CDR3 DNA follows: TGTGCCAGCAGCCAAAGGGACAGGGGACCTTCCTACGAGCAGTACTTC.

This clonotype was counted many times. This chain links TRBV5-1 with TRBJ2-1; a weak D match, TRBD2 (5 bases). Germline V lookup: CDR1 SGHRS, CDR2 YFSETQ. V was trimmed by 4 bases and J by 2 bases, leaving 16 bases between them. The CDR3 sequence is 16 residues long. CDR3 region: CASSAGLLRPYNEQFF. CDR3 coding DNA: TGCGCCAGCAGCGCCGGACTCTTGCGACCCTACAATGAGCAGTTCTTC.

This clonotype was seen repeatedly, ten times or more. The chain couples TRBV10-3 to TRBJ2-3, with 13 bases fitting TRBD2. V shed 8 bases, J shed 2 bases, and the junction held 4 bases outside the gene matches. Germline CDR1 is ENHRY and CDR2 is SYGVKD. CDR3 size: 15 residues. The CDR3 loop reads CAIRTSGGYTDTQYF. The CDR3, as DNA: TGTGCCATCCGGACTAGCGGGGGATACACAGATACGCAGTATTTT.